At least ten counts were recorded for the clone carrying this T cell receptor (beta chain). Original processing methods: Estimated nucleated cell counts came from reference gene primer amplification. Measured with immunoSEQ multiplex PCR; TCRdb has only the in-frame clones, and not every one. V, J and clone size are taken as reported in that table, and D and trimming were inferred from the DNA itself. The sample includes some 75,000 clones, roughly 76% of them seen just once. The length of the CDR3 is 15 residues. CDR1 and CDR2 (germline): MNHEY, SVGAGI. The J segment lost 7 bases and the V segment lost 2 bases, leaving 7 bases of the junction unmatched. The data originate from a study of blood T cell repertoires in COVID-19. Overall study: Nucleic acid was either cDNA or gDNA, and it came from T cells, B-cell-depleted T cells, or PBMCs.

This rearrangement joins TRBV6-5 to TRBJ1-4, with 7 bases aligning to TRBD1. This TCR came from an elderly woman with active or convalescent COVID-19. The sample was peripheral blood. The CDR3 loop reads CASSYGPGGREKLFF. The CDR3 DNA is TGTGCCAGCAGTTACGGGCCAGGGGGTCGTGAAAAACTGTTTTTT.